Reported below is one TCR beta chain. These data belong to a study of blood T cells in healthy people across ages. Using a J-beta primer mix together with a sample-barcoded 5' primer, a second PCR was run for about 7 to 12 cycles. Using its own MiXCR run on the 5' RACE reads, TCRdb lists one record per CDR3 protein. The table has 1.5 million or so distinct CDR3 sequences, approximately 42% seen once; the top ten hold 4%. The specimen sequenced was blood. The TCR was taken from a woman between 18 and 29 years old in good health.

CDR3 DNA: TGTGCCAGCAGCCCCTCCCAACTCAATGAGCAGTTCTTC. Protein sequence: CASSPSQLNEQFF. The rearrangement uses TRBV7-2 and TRBJ2-1; D unclear. Trimming stripped 5 bases from V and 6 bases from J, with 11 bases between. This CDR3 is built from 13 residues. Germline assignment: CDR1 SGHTA and CDR2 FQGNSA.